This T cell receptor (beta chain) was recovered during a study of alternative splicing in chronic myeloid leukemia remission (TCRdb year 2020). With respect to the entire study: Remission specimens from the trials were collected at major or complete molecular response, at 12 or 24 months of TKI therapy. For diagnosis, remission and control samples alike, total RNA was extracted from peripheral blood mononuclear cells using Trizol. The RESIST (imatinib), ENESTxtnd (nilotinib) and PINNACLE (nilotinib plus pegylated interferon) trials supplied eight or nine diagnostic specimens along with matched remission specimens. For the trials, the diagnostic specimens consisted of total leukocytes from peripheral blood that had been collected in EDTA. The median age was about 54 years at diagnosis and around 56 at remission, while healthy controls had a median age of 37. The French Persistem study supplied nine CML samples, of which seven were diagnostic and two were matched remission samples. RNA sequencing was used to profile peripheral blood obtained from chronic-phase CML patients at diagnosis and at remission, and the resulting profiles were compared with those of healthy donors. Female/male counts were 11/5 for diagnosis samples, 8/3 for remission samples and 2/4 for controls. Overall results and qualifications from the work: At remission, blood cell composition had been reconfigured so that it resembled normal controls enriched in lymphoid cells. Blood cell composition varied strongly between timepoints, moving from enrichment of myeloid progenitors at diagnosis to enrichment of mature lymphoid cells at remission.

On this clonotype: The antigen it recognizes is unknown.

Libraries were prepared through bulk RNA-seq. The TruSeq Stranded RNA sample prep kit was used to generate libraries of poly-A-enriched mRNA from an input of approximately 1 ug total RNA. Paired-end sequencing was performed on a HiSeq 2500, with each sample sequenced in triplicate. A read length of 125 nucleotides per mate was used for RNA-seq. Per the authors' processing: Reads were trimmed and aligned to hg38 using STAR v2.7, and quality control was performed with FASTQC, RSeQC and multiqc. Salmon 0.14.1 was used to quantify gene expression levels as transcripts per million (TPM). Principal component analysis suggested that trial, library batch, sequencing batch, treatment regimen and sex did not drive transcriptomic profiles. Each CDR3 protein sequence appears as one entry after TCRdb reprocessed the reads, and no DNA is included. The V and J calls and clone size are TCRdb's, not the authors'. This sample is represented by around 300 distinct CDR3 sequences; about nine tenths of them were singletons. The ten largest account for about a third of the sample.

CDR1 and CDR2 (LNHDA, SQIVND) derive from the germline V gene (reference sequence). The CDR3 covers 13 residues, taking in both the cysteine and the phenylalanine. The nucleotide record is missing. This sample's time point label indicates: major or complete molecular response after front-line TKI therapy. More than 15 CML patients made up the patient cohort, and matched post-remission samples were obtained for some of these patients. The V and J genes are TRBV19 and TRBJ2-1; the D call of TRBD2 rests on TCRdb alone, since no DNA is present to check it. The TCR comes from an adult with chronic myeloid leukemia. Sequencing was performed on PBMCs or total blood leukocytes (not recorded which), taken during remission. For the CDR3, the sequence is CASSRRAYNEQFF.